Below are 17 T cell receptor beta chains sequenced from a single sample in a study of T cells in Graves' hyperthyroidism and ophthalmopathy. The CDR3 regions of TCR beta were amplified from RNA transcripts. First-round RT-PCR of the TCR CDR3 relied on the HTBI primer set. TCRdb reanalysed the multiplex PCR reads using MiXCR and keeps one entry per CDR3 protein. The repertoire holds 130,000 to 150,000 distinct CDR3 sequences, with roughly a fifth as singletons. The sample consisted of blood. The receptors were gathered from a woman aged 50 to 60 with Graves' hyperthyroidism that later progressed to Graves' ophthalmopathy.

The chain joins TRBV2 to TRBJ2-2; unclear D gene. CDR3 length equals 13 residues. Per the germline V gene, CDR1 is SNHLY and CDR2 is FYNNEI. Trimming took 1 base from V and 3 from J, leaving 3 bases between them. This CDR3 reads CASSEVYTGELFF. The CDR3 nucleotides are TGTGCCAGCAGTGAAGTTTACACCGGGGAGCTGTTTTTT.

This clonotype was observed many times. CDR3 sequence (DNA): TGTGCCAGCAGCCCCTCGGGACTAGCGTTTCTCAATGAGCAGTTCTTC. It is translated as CASSPSGLAFLNEQFF. The chain links TRBV11-2 to TRBJ2-1; 10 bases match TRBD2. This CDR3 is built from 16 residues. The germline V gene encodes CDR1 SGHAT and CDR2 FQNNGV. After removal of 5 bases from V and 6 bases from J, the junction contained 10 bases not matched to a gene. The variable domain in full, with the rest retrieved from reference TRBV11-2 and TRBJ2-1, is EAGVAQSPRYKIIEKRQSVAFWCNPISGHATLYWYQQILGQGPKLLIQFQNNGVVDDSQLPKDRFSAERLKGVDSTLKIQPAKLEDSAVYLCASSPSGLAFLNEQFFGPGTRLTVL.

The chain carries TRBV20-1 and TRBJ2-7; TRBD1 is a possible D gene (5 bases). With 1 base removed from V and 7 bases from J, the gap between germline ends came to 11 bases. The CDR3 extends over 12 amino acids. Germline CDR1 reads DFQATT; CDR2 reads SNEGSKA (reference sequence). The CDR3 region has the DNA TGCAGTGCTAGAGGACCAGCAGGGGAGCAGTACTTC. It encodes CSARGPAGEQYF.

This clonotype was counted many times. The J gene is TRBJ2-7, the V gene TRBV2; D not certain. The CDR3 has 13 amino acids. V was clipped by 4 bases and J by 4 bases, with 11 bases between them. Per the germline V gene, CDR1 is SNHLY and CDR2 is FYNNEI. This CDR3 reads CASSGAFPYEQYF. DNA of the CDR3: TGTGCCAGCAGTGGGGCCTTCCCGTACGAGCAGTACTTC.

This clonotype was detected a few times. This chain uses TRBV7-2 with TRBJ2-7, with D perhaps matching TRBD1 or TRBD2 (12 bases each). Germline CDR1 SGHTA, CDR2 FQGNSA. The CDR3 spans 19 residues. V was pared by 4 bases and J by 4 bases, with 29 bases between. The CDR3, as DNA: TGTGCCAGCAGCTCACGGGACAGGGGGCACCTAGCGGGAGGGTACGAGCAGTACTTC. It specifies CASSSRDRGHLAGGYEQYF. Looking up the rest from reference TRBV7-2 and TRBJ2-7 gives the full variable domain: GAGVSQSPSNKVTEKGKDVELRCDPISGHTALYWYRQSLGQGLEFLIYFQGNSAPDKSGLPSDRFSAERTGGSVSTLTIQRTQQEDSAVYLCASSSRDRGHLAGGYEQYFGPGTRLTVT.

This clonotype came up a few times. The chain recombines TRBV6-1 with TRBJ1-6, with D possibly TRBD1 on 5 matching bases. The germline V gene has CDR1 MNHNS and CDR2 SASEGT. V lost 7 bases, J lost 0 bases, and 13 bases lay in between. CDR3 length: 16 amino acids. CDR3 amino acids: CASKLAGGSYNSPLHF. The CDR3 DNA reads TGTGCCAGCAAGCTTGCTGGGGGCTCCTATAATTCACCCCTCCACTTT.

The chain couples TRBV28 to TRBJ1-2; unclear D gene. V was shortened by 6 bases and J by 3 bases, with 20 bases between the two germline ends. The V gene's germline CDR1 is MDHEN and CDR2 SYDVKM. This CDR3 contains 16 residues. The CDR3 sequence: CASSLASGILDYGYTF. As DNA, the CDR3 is TGTGCCAGCAGCTTAGCATCGGGCATACTCGACTATGGCTACACCTTC.

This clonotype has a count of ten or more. CDR3 sequence reads: CAWSFTSSYNSPLHF. The CDR3 coding sequence is TGTGCCTGGAGTTTCACGAGCTCCTATAATTCACCCCTCCACTTT. The V and J genes are TRBV30 and TRBJ1-6; unclear D gene. Trimming shortened V by 2 bases and J by 0 bases, and 8 bases separated the two germline ends. This CDR3 region has 15 residues. Germline CDR1 is GTSNPN and CDR2 is SVGIG (reference sequence).

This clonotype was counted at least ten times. Here the CDR3 reads CSAPGGSTEAFF. For the CDR3, the DNA is TGCAGTGCCCCGGGAGGGAGCACTGAAGCTTTCTTT. The rearrangement links TRBV20-1 to TRBJ1-1, with unresolved D. The CDR3 sequence is 12 residues long. Germline lookup yields CDR1 DFQATT and CDR2 SNEGSKA (reference sequence). Between the trimmed V and J ends, which lost 6 bases and 4 bases, there was a span of 12 bases.

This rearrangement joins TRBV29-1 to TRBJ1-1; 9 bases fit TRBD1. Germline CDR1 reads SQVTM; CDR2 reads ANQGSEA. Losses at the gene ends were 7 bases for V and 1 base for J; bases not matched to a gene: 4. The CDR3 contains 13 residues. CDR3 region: CSAPGQGNTEAFF. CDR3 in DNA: TGCAGCGCACCGGGACAGGGGAACACTGAAGCTTTCTTT.

CDR3 DNA: TGTGCCAGCAGCCTGGGACAGCGGCGGATTGGCTACACCTTC. It specifies CASSLGQRRIGYTF. The rearrangement joins TRBV3-1 to TRBJ1-2; 7 bases agree with TRBD1. CDR1 is LGHDT and CDR2 is YNNKEL in the germline V gene (reference sequence). V shed 4 bases and J 7 bases; nucleotides not matched to a gene: 9. The CDR3 spans 14 residues.

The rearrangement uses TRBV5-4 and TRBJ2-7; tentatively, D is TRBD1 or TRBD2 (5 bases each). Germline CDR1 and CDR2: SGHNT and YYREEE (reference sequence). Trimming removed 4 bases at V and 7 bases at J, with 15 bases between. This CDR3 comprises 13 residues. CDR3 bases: TGTGCCAGCAGCCGGGACGGATTTGCGGAGCAGTACTTC. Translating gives CASSRDGFAEQYF.

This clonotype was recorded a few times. The DNA of the CDR3 is TGTGCCTGGAGTGTTGGGCGGACGAATGAAAAACTGTTTTTT. It is translated as CAWSVGRTNEKLFF. V is TRBV30 and J is TRBJ1-4; unclear D gene. The V gene lost 0 bases and the J gene lost 5 bases, with 10 bases spanning the gap. Germline assignment: CDR1 GTSNPN and CDR2 SVGIG (reference sequence). The CDR3 runs 14 residues.

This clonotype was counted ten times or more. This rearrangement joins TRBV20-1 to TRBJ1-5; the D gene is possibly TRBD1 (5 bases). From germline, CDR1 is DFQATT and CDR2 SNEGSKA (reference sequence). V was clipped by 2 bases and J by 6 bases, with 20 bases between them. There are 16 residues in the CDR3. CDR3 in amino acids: CSARLGGGADSQPQHF. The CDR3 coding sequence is TGCAGTGCTAGACTTGGGGGAGGGGCGGATAGTCAGCCCCAGCATTTT.

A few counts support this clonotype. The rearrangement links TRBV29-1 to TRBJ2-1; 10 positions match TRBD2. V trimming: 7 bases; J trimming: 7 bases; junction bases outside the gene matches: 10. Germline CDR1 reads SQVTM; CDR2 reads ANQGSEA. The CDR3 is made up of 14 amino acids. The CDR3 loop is CSAERLAGVNEQFF. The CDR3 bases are TGCAGCGCCGAGAGGCTAGCGGGAGTTAATGAGCAGTTCTTC.

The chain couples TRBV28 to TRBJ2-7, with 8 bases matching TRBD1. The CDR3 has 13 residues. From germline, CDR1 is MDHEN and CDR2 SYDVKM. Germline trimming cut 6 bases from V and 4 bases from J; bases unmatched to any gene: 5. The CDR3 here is CASRTQGAYEQYF. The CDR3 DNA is TGTGCCAGCAGAACTCAGGGGGCGTACGAGCAGTACTTC.

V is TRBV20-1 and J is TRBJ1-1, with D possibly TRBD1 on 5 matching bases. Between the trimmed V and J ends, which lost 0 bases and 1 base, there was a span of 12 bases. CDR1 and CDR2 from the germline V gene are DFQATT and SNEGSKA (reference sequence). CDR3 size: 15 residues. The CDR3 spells CSARERGAKNTEAFF. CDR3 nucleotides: TGCAGTGCTAGAGAAAGAGGGGCGAAGAACACTGAAGCTTTCTTT.